The present T cell receptor beta chain was sequenced within a study of blood T cell repertoires in COVID-19. Study-wide context: Italy, Spain and the United States were the sources of the convalescent and acute COVID-19 samples. PBMCs, B-cell-depleted T cells, or T cells were the source of the cDNA or gDNA that made up the material.

The authors' processing: Estimation of nucleated cell counts was performed using reference gene primer amplification. Using immunoSEQ multiplex PCR, the repertoire was profiled, and TCRdb retains in-frame clones only, with some absent. V, J and clone size are taken as reported in that table, and D and trimming were inferred from the DNA itself. The sample contains about 52,000 clones, approximately 90% of which appear only once. The source of this sequence is a man in his 70s with acute or convalescent COVID-19. The source material was peripheral blood.

The CDR3 DNA sequence: TGTGCCAGTACGAGAGTCGCGGGAGGGTACAATGAGCAGTTCTTC. Translated, it gives CASTRVAGGYNEQFF. The chain has TRBV19 and TRBJ2-1; 9 bases match TRBD2. Trimming at V came to 7 bases and at J to 4 bases, leaving 8 bases not matched to a gene. CDR3 length: 15 amino acids. Germline-derived CDR1 and CDR2 are LNHDA and SQIVND (reference sequence).